This is a list of T cell receptor beta chains from one sample in a study of metastatic and nonmetastatic thyroid tumors. MiXCR reprocessed the PCR reads for TCRdb. The repertoire consists of approximately 82,000 clones, with about 12% occurring once and the leading ten covering about 10%. The specimen was tumor tissue. Receptor source: a female donor with papillary thyroid cancer or a benign thyroid nodule (not recorded which). Some clones in this sample may be carry-over from other donors' samples. Each CDR3 is given with its conserved first and last residue.

V,J,CDR3
TRBV6-2/TRBV6-3,TRBJ2-1,CASSYSQRTHNEQFF
TRBV5-1,TRBJ2-1,CASSFRGSYNEQFF
TRBV12-3/TRBV12-4,TRBJ1-1,CASSSTGVRGEAFF
TRBV19,TRBJ1-2,CAAQGAGFYGYTF
TRBV30,TRBJ2-7,CAWSVRPGYEQYF
TRBV5-1,TRBJ2-6,CASSYSTGSPSGANVLTF
TRBV5-1,TRBJ1-2,CASSLVGQGAQGYTF
TRBV2,TRBJ1-1,CASNQHRGTEAFF
TRBV20-1,TRBJ2-3,CSASPGADTQYF
TRBV10-3,TRBJ1-2,CAISEGGGYTF
TRBV27,TRBJ2-7,CASSSPRGQVHSYEQYF
TRBV15,TRBJ2-7,CATSRDPTGGDEQYF
TRBV3-1,TRBJ1-2,CASSQDRRDTYGYTF
TRBV5-1,TRBJ2-1,CASSLFSTSANEQFF
TRBV30,TRBJ2-7,CAWGLAGYEQYF
TRBV30,TRBJ1-5,CAWSGGTGTANQPQHF
TRBV30,TRBJ2-3,CAWSGPRAVGKDTQYF
TRBV20-1,TRBJ1-1,CSSGLHLRGAGTEAFF
TRBV5-1,TRBJ2-2,CASSLQQGQAAGELFF
TRBV5-1,TRBJ2-2,CASSWWYKNTGELFF
TRBV12-3/TRBV12-4,TRBJ2-3,CASSSTGPFGTDTQYF
TRBV9,TRBJ2-1,CASSVVLAGVNEQFF
TRBV5-6,TRBJ2-2,CATHRDGRAIGELFF
TRBV4-3,TRBJ2-2,CASSQSTGWSTGELFF
TRBV20-1,TRBJ2-7,CSAPGRDYEQYF
TRBV9,TRBJ2-1,CASSLAGSYNEQFF
TRBV5-1,TRBJ2-1,CASGEETGYNEQFF
TRBV7-9,TRBJ2-5,CASSLDGGRGETQYF
TRBV4-1,TRBJ1-2,CASSQGGEGLYGYTF
TRBV6-2/TRBV6-3,TRBJ2-5,CASSYGGGQETQYF
TRBV5-6,TRBJ2-7,CASSFSKYEQYF
TRBV5-5,TRBJ2-7,CASSSVVGEQYF
TRBV7-3,TRBJ2-7,CASSLTRPGLERGPIYEQYF
TRBV11-3,TRBJ2-7,CASSSVGQGGSYEQYF
TRBV12-5,TRBJ1-1,CASGSGGTEAFF